This is a list of T cell receptor beta chains from one sample in a study of circulating CD8 cells and anti-PD-1 response in melanoma. Each CDR3 protein gets one entry after TCRdb re-called the reads with MiXCR. Among about 390 distinct CDR3 sequences listed, 5.7% were seen once. The sequencing here drew on CD8+ T cells from PBMCs, taken at baseline or after one month of anti-PD-1 therapy (not recorded which). These receptors came from a human donor with melanoma. CDR3s include the opening cysteine and the closing phenylalanine or tryptophan. A D gene is named only where the DNA matches it firmly. Only some rows state a clone size, as once, few, many or a class for expanded clones.

D gene,V gene,clone size,J gene,CDR3 protein,CDR3 DNA
NA,TRBV28,large,TRBJ2-2,CAGGGPTGGPFGELFF,TGTGCCGGAGGGGGCCCGACGGGAGGGCCCTTCGGGGAGCTGTTTTTT
TRBD2,TRBV19,NA,TRBJ2-2,CASKASGRALNGELFF,TGTGCCAGTAAGGCTAGCGGGAGGGCCCTAAACGGGGAGCTGTTTTTT
NA,TRBV19,large,TRBJ1-2,CASSPDRLIGYTF,TGTGCCAGTAGCCCCGACAGGCTAATCGGCTACACCTTC
NA,TRBV14,medium-sized,TRBJ2-2,CASSLGGPNTGELFF,TGTGCCAGCAGCCTCGGGGGGCCGAACACCGGGGAGCTGTTTTTT
NA,TRBV27,large,TRBJ2-1,CASSWRGILDEQFF,TGTGCCAGCAGTTGGCGCGGGATCCTTGATGAGCAGTTCTTC
TRBD2,TRBV20-1,medium-sized,TRBJ2-5,CSARDGDGRQETQYF,TGCAGTGCTAGAGATGGGGACGGGAGGCAAGAGACCCAGTACTTC
NA,TRBV24-1,medium-sized,TRBJ2-2,CATSASDGIGRVGELFF,TGTGCCACCAGTGCCTCCGACGGGATCGGTAGGGTCGGGGAGCTGTTTTTT
TRBD1,TRBV28,medium-sized,TRBJ2-7,CAHGTEGTVGEQYF,TGTGCCCATGGGACAGAAGGGACGGTCGGCGAGCAGTACTTC
NA,TRBV4-3,medium-sized,TRBJ2-7,CASSHRTDSHEQYF,TGCGCCAGCAGCCACCGGACTGACTCCCACGAGCAGTACTTC
NA,TRBV27,medium-sized,TRBJ2-2,CASSLANTGELFF,TGTGCCAGCAGTTTAGCGAACACCGGGGAGCTGTTTTTT
TRBD2,TRBV3-1,large,TRBJ2-1,CASSGTSGINEQFF,TGTGCCAGCAGCGGGACTAGCGGGATTAATGAGCAGTTCTTC
NA,TRBV19,large,TRBJ2-1,CASTLRGEQFF,TGTGCCAGTACCCTGAGAGGAGAGCAGTTCTTC
TRBD2,TRBV20-1,medium-sized,TRBJ2-7,CSARDPSSGIYEQYF,TGCAGTGCTAGAGATCCCTCTAGCGGGATCTACGAGCAGTACTTC
NA,TRBV7-3,medium-sized,TRBJ2-2,CASSLNPMNTGELVF,TGTGCCAGCAGCTTAAATCCCATGAACACCGGGGAGCTGGTTTTT
TRBD1,TRBV7-8,large,TRBJ2-5,CASSLLGGLGETQYF,TGTGCCAGCAGCTTATTAGGGGGCTTAGGAGAGACCCAGTACTTC
NA,TRBV4-3,large,TRBJ2-1,CASSQDRGGSYNEQFF,TGCGCCAGCAGCCAAGATAGAGGGGGCTCCTACAATGAGCAGTTCTTC